This T cell receptor beta chain appears in the sequencing data of a study of blood T cell repertoires in COVID-19. The overall study: Samples came from the United States, Italy and Spain, spanning acute and convalescent COVID-19. T cells, B-cell-depleted T cells, or PBMCs supplied cDNA or gDNA.

The germline V gene encodes CDR1 LNHDA and CDR2 SQIVND (reference sequence). The CDR3 covers 16 residues. The V gene lost 5 bases and the J gene lost 2 bases, with 16 bases spanning the gap. Method: immunoSEQ multiplex PCR; TCRdb's copy keeps in-frame clones and lacks some. The data hold 180,000 or so clones, with 80% to 90% observed a single time. The origin of this receptor is a man aged 60 to 69 with acute or convalescent COVID-19. The sample was peripheral blood. The rearrangement uses TRBV19 and TRBJ1-3; D gene ambiguous. CDR3 amino acids: CASSPSIVMAGNTIYF. The DNA for the CDR3 is TGTGCCAGTAGTCCTAGTATCGTTATGGCTGGAAACACCATATATTTT.